This T cell receptor (beta chain) was sequenced in a study of read filtering for tumor transcriptome and immune sequencing. The library was built from roughly 400 ng RNA with molecular barcoded adaptors for alpha/delta and beta/gamma chains. One entry per CDR3 protein results from TCRdb running MiXCR on the reads. Of roughly 60,000 distinct CDR3 sequences in the sample, about 20% were seen once. Germline CDR1 and CDR2: DFQATT and SNEGSKA (reference sequence). This CDR3 comprises 13 residues. V trimming: 2 bases; J trimming: 6 bases; junction bases outside the gene matches: 5. This clonotype was found many times.

Sequenced input: a population of CD138-negative cells sorted from bone marrow. This clonotype was obtained from a donor at least 40 years old with multiple myeloma. J is TRBJ1-1 and V is TRBV20-1; the match to TRBD1 covers 8 bases. The CDR3 here is CSARIAGGPEAFF. The CDR3 bases are TGCAGTGCTAGAATCGCAGGGGGCCCTGAAGCTTTCTTT.